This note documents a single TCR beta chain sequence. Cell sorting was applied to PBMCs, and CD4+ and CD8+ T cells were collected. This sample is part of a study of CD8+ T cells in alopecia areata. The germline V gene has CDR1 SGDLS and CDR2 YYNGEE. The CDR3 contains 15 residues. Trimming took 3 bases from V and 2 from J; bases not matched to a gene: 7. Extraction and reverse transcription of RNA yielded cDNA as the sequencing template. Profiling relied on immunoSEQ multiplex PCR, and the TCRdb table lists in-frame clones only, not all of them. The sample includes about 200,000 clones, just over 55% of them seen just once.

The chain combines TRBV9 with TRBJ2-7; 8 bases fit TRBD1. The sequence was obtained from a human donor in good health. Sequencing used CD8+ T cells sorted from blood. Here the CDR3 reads CASSADRATTYEQYF. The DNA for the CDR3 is TGTGCCAGCAGCGCGGACAGGGCGACGACCTACGAGCAGTACTTC. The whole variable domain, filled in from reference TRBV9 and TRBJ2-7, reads DSGVTQTPKHLITATGQRVTLRCSPRSGDLSVYWYQQSLDQGLQFLIQYYNGEERAKGNILERFSAQQFPDLHSELNLSSLELGDSALYFCASSADRATTYEQYFGPGTRLTVT.